The entry below gives a single T cell receptor (beta chain) sequence along with its context. The antigen is unknown. These data are taken from a study of read filtering for tumor transcriptome and immune sequencing. The overall study: The cohort had about 16 men and approximately 14 women aged about 47 to 80, mean about 72 years. Study-level points and caveats: Correlation between methods rose after single-read clonotypes were removed. About four fifths of IR-seq clonotypes had a single read, yet these held approximately 3.5% of reads. The CD138-negative fraction was mixed bone marrow immune cells, not pure T cells.

Germline V gene lookup returns CDR1 KGHDR and CDR2 SFDVKD. V shed 1 base and J shed 3 bases, with 14 bases lying between them. CDR3 size: 16 residues. The library was built from about 0.4 ug RNA with molecular barcoded adaptors for alpha/delta and beta/gamma chains. Each CDR3 protein gets one entry after TCRdb re-called the reads with MiXCR. The data hold about 54,000 distinct CDR3 sequences, with 9% to 15% observed a single time. The sequenced sample consisted of a population of CD138-negative cells sorted from bone marrow. The rearrangement joins TRBV24-1 to TRBJ2-5, with D possibly matching TRBD1 (6 bases). This TCR was sampled from a donor aged 40 or older with multiple myeloma. CDR3 DNA: TGTGCCACCAGTGATTTTGGGGTTACAGGGAAAGAGACCCAGTACTTC. It encodes CATSDFGVTGKETQYF.